The entry below describes one T cell receptor (beta chain). Antigen specificity is unknown. This sample is part of a study of beta chain features in type 1 diabetes. Overall study context: Examination covered roughly 100,000,000 sorted cells spanning all samples. Study findings and constraints: Researchers report that Type 1 diabetes patients had moderately but significantly shorter TCRB CDR3s across all four CD4+ subsets. Naive, central memory and regulatory TCRB repertoires appeared more similar among patients than healthy donors.

The investigators reverse transcribed all of the isolated RNA, so they sequenced expressed TCRB transcripts. Assay used: immunoSEQ multiplex PCR; TCRdb lists only in-frame clones, some missing. The sample has around 500,000 clones; roughly 31% are singletons. CDR3 length equals 14 residues. Germline assignment: CDR1 SQVTM and CDR2 ANQGSEA. Losses at the gene ends were 5 bases for V and 1 base for J; bases not matched to a gene: 3. What was sequenced was naive CD4+ T cells from blood. This clonotype was sampled from a man aged 18 to 29 in good health. The chain employs TRBV29-1 and TRBJ2-7, with 12 positions matching TRBD2. The CDR3 sequence: CSVRLAGVSYEQYF. The CDR3 DNA follows: TGCAGCGTTAGACTAGCGGGAGTATCCTACGAGCAGTACTTC.